A single sample is the source of the 5 T cell receptor beta chains below, sequenced in a study of early T cells in non-severe SARS-CoV-2 infection (dated by TCRdb to the early 2020s). The library was obtained by 5' RACE. The instrument given in TCRdb is NextSeq 500. TCRdb trimmed public reads at Q25 via fastp, called clones via MiXCR and kept in-frame beta chains. One record per CDR3 amino acid sequence lists the most common genes and DNA. This sample holds more than 65,000 distinct CDR3 sequences; roughly 15% were observed only once. In total, the top ten clones hold 1.2% to 1.5% of the sample. Sample: whole blood. The source is an adult who was a healthcare worker with PCR-confirmed SARS-CoV-2 infection or an uninfected control (not recorded which).

The chain recombines TRBV11-2 with TRBJ1-1; TRBD1 might be the D (5 bases). V was shortened by 5 bases and J by 0 bases, with 10 bases between the two germline ends. The CDR3 has 14 amino acids. From germline, CDR1 is SGHAT and CDR2 FQNNGV. CDR3 bases: TGTGCCAGCAGCCAGACAGACATGAACACTGAAGCTTTCTTT. Translating gives CASSQTDMNTEAFF.

This clonotype was found a few times. The chain uses TRBV10-3 and TRBJ1-2, with D perhaps matching TRBD1 (6 bases). Per germline, CDR1 ENHRY and CDR2 SYGVKD. V shed 4 bases and J shed 2 bases, with 11 bases lying between them. The CDR3 spans 14 residues. The CDR3 reads CAISGERGNYGYTF. CDR3 in DNA: TGTGCCATCAGTGGCGAGAGGGGGAACTATGGCTACACCTTC.

This chain joins TRBV20-1 and TRBJ2-7; the match to TRBD1 covers 9 bases. Per the germline V gene, CDR1 is DFQATT and CDR2 is SNEGSKA (reference sequence). CDR3 length: 15 amino acids. V lost 2 bases to trimming and J lost 2 bases; unmatched junction nucleotides: 7. This chain's CDR3 is CSARRGQGSPYEQYF. In DNA form, the CDR3 reads TGCAGTGCTAGACGCGGACAGGGGTCCCCCTACGAGCAGTACTTC.

This chain uses TRBV6-2 or TRBV6-3 with TRBJ2-3; unclear D gene. Trimming left V 6 bases short and J 5 bases short, with 15 bases between. Germline V CDR1 and CDR2: MNHEY, SVGEGT. CDR3 length: 14 residues. The CDR3 DNA is TGTGCCAGCAGCCCAATTAGCTCATTAGATACGCAGTATTTT. It encodes CASSPISSLDTQYF.

This clonotype came up many times. This chain links TRBV7-3 with TRBJ2-1, with TRBD2 matching 11 bases. The CDR3 has 15 residues. J gave up 4 bases and V 5 bases, and 4 bases lay outside the gene matches. Germline values: CDR1 SGHTA, CDR2 FQGTGA. Written as DNA, the CDR3 is TGTGCCAGCAGCACGCGGACTAGCGGGTACAATGAGCAGTTCTTC. Amino acid sequence: CASSTRTSGYNEQFF.